A single sample gave rise to the 20 T cell receptor beta chains below, sequenced in a study of T cells in Graves' hyperthyroidism and ophthalmopathy. RNA transcripts were the template for amplifying TCR beta CDR3 regions. A first-round RT-PCR of the TCR CDR3 used the HTBI primer set. MiXCR, applied by TCRdb to the multiplex PCR reads, yields one record per CDR3 protein. The data contain approximately 370,000 distinct CDR3 sequences, under 15% of them singletons. The specimen sequenced was blood. The receptors were sampled from a woman between 25 and 40 years old with Graves' hyperthyroidism.

This chain connects TRBV29-1 to TRBJ2-1, with TRBD1 identical over 8 bases. This CDR3 spans 15 amino acids. With V trimmed by 4 bases and J by 6 bases, 11 bases remained unmatched. CDR1 is SQVTM, CDR2 ANQGSEA, per germline. The CDR3 sequence: CSVVKWQGAVNEQFF. The CDR3 region has the DNA TGCAGCGTTGTTAAGTGGCAGGGGGCGGTCAATGAGCAGTTCTTC.

This clonotype was found many times. The chain couples TRBV3-1 to TRBJ2-1, with 13 bases aligning to TRBD2. The CDR3 is 17 residues long. V trimming: 3 bases; J trimming: 5 bases; junction bases outside the gene matches: 7. Germline CDR1 is LGHDT and CDR2 is YNNKEL (reference sequence). The CDR3 sequence is CASSHYPGTSGNNEQFF. The CDR3 bases are TGTGCCAGCAGCCACTACCCCGGGACTAGCGGGAACAATGAGCAGTTCTTC.

The chain links TRBV25-1 to TRBJ2-1, with 11 bases that match TRBD2. Trimming removed 4 bases from V and 5 bases from J; junction bases left unmatched: 4. This CDR3 has 15 residues. From germline, CDR1 is MGHDK and CDR2 SYGVNS. The CDR3 here is CASSGLAGKNNEQFF. CDR3 DNA: TGTGCCAGCAGTGGACTAGCGGGAAAGAACAATGAGCAGTTCTTC.

The chain's CDR3 is CASSQAKPALAGVGEQYF. CDR3 in DNA: TGTGCCAGCAGCCAAGCTAAGCCAGCTCTAGCGGGAGTGGGGGAGCAGTACTTC. The chain uses TRBV3-1 and TRBJ2-7; 10 bases align to TRBD2. In germline, CDR1 is LGHDT, CDR2 YNNKEL (reference sequence). Trimming cost V 1 base and J 7 bases; bases outside gene matches: 16. The CDR3 extends over 18 amino acids.

This clonotype has a count of ten or more. The chain joins TRBV30 to TRBJ2-7, with 13 bases identical to TRBD2. The CDR3 loop spans 15 amino acids. Germline values: CDR1 GTSNPN, CDR2 SVGIG (reference sequence). V lost 7 bases and J lost 6; bases outside the gene matches: 12. The CDR3 loop is CALGPRLAGGSEQYF. CDR3 nucleotide sequence: TGTGCCTTGGGCCCTAGACTAGCGGGAGGCTCCGAGCAGTACTTC.

In this sample, this clonotype turned up many times. The rearrangement links TRBV12-3 or TRBV12-4 to TRBJ2-2, with D perhaps assigned TRBD1 or TRBD2 (5 bases each). This CDR3 contains 15 residues. V was pared by 2 bases and J by 5 bases, with 12 bases between. The CDR3 region has the DNA TGTGCCAGCAGTTTAACGTATGGGGGTACCGGGGAGCTGTTTTTT. Its protein is CASSLTYGGTGELFF.

This clonotype has only a few counts. The rearrangement uses TRBV20-1 and TRBJ1-4, with D uncertain. Trimming shortened V by 1 base and J by 2 bases, and 11 bases separated the two germline ends. CDR3 size: 15 residues. Per the germline V gene, CDR1 is DFQATT and CDR2 is SNEGSKA (reference sequence). The CDR3 coding sequence is TGCAGTGCTAGAGGGTTGGGTTTGACTAATGAAAAACTGTTTTTT. Translated, it gives CSARGLGLTNEKLFF.

This clonotype was picked up a small number of times. This chain joins TRBV5-1 and TRBJ2-7; 9 positions match TRBD1. The germline gives CDR1 SGHRS, CDR2 YFSETQ. J lost 5 bases, V lost 0 bases, and 6 bases had no gene match. The CDR3 length is 15 residues. CDR3 bases: TGCGCCAGCAGCTTGGCGGGACAGGGCGGCCACGAGCAGTACTTC. Its protein product is CASSLAGQGGHEQYF. The full variable domain, rest sourced from reference TRBV5-1 and TRBJ2-7, is KAGVTQTPRYLIKTRGQQVTLSCSPISGHRSVSWYQQTPGQGLQFLFEYFSETQRNKGNFPGRFSGRQFSNSRSEMNVSTLELGDSALYLCASSLAGQGGHEQYFGPGTRLTVT.

As to this clonotype: This may be a read error: a much more frequent sequence differs by one nucleotide. Since no conserved phenylalanine or tryptophan closes the CDR3, a read error is the likely cause. The chain uses TRBV5-1 and TRBJ2-7, with D perhaps being TRBD1 or TRBD2 (5 bases each). CDR1 SGHRS and CDR2 YFSETQ come from the germline V gene. The CDR3 spans 13 residues. V gave up 4 bases and J gave up 2 bases, with 10 bases separating them. The CDR3 reads CASSPGTTYEQYS. The CDR3 coding sequence is TGCGCCAGCAGCCCCGGGACGACCTACGAGCAGTACTCC.

This clonotype was recorded many times. The chain carries TRBV3-1 and TRBJ2-1; the D gene is possibly TRBD1 (6 bases). Trimming removed 0 bases from V and 0 bases from J, with 15 bases in between. CDR1 LGHDT and CDR2 YNNKEL come from the germline V gene (reference sequence). The CDR3 is 18 amino acids. The CDR3 nucleotides read TGTGCCAGCAGCCAAGACCCAATCGGGACATTCTCCTACAATGAGCAGTTCTTC. Translation gives CASSQDPIGTFSYNEQFF.

This clonotype was counted only a few times. V is TRBV29-1 and J is TRBJ2-1; D remains unclear. V was clipped by 7 bases and J by 7 bases, with 8 bases between them. Germline CDR1 and CDR2: SQVTM and ANQGSEA. The CDR3 has 10 residues. DNA of the CDR3: TGCAGCGGAGAGAATAATGAGCAGTTCTTC. Residues: CSGENNEQFF.

The chain carries TRBV29-1 and TRBJ2-7; 9 bases line up with TRBD2. The V gene's germline CDR1 is SQVTM and CDR2 ANQGSEA. V shed 1 base, J shed 6 bases, and the junction held 7 bases outside the gene matches. This CDR3 comprises 14 residues. The CDR3 nucleotides read TGCAGCGTTGAAGGTGGGACTAGCACCCCCGAGCAGTACTTC. Translation: CSVEGGTSTPEQYF.

This clonotype was seen more than once but under ten times. The chain joins TRBV6-1 to TRBJ1-6, with a tentative D call TRBD1 (5 bases). This CDR3 spans 13 amino acids. V dropped 8 bases and J dropped 9 bases, with 14 bases sitting between them. In germline, CDR1 is MNHNS, CDR2 SASEGT. The CDR3: CASGPGRRSPLHF. As DNA, the CDR3 is TGTGCCAGCGGGCCGGGACGGCGTTCACCCCTCCACTTT.

The chain combines TRBV6-2 or TRBV6-3 with TRBJ1-2; tentative D call: TRBD1 (5 bases). This CDR3 has 13 residues. Germline CDR1 and CDR2: MNHEY and SVGEGT. The V and J ends lost 6 bases and 2 bases respectively, with 10 bases between them. CDR3 amino acids: CASRRDGNYGYTF. In DNA, the CDR3 is TGTGCCAGCAGGCGGGACGGCAACTATGGCTACACCTTC.

A few counts support this clonotype. V is TRBV3-1 and J is TRBJ1-1; 7 bases align to TRBD1. J gave up 4 bases and V 4 bases, and 9 bases lay outside the gene matches. The CDR3 sequence is 15 residues long. Germline values: CDR1 LGHDT, CDR2 YNNKEL (reference sequence). The CDR3 DNA reads as TGTGCCAGCAGCCCCCGACAGGGCTGGGCCACTGAAGCTTTCTTT. Its protein product is CASSPRQGWATEAFF.

Turning to this clonotype: One end of the junction is discordant with germline, which a read error may explain. The V call is TRBV5-1, the J call TRBJ2-2; 8 nucleotides align to TRBD2. CDR1 is SGHRS, CDR2 YFSETQ, per germline. The CDR3 sequence is 16 residues long. The chain's CDR3 is CASSLVPGLVTGEPFF. The CDR3 DNA follows: TGTGCCAGCAGCTTAGTCCCGGGACTAGTCACCGGGGAGCCGTTTTTT.

This clonotype has only a few counts. The J gene is TRBJ1-3, the V gene TRBV5-5; 9 nucleotides align to TRBD1. The junction had 4 bases not matched to a gene; V was cut back by 2 bases and J by 4 bases. Germline V CDR1 and CDR2: SGHKS, YYEKEE (reference sequence). The CDR3 covers 15 residues. Here the CDR3 DNA reads TGTGCCAGCAGCTTCGGGACAGGGACCGGAAACACCATATATTTT. Translating gives CASSFGTGTGNTIYF.

This clonotype showed up many times. The V call is TRBV12-3 or TRBV12-4, the J call TRBJ1-4; D ambiguous. Trimming left V 5 bases short and J 8 bases short, with 18 bases between. The CDR3 contains 15 residues. The CDR3 loop reads CASSLRNKAVEKLFF. CDR3 DNA: TGTGCCAGCAGTCTGAGAAACAAGGCGGTGGAAAAACTGTTTTTT.

This clonotype was recorded many times. V is TRBV12-3 or TRBV12-4 and J is TRBJ1-2; D call uncertain. The CDR3 consists of 11 residues. Between the trimmed V and J ends, which lost 6 bases and 5 bases, there was a span of 7 bases. The CDR3 is CASRNSYGYTF. The CDR3 nucleotides read TGTGCCAGCAGGAATAGTTATGGCTACACCTTC.

The sample holds many counts of this clonotype. The V gene is TRBV18, the J gene TRBJ2-5; D gene ambiguous. The germline V gene encodes CDR1 KGHSH and CDR2 LQKENI. The CDR3 sequence is 14 residues long. V was trimmed by 2 bases and J by 3 bases, leaving 10 bases between them. The CDR3 nucleotides read TGTGCCAGCTCACCAAGGAGCCTAGAAGAGACCCAGTACTTC. It translates to CASSPRSLEETQYF. Full variable domain (outside the CDR3, taken from reference TRBV18 and TRBJ2-5): NAGVMQNPRHLVRRRGQEARLRCSPMKGHSHVYWYRQLPEEGLKFMVYLQKENIIDESGMPKERFSAEFPKEGPSILRIQQVVRGDSAAYFCASSPRSLEETQYFGPGTRLLVL.